This T cell receptor beta chain came from a study of T cells after yellow fever vaccination. Of note for this clonotype: Its target is unknown.

Findings and caveats of the study: Post-booster repertoires again held most primary-vaccination clones (roughly 95% CD4, roughly 88% CD8).

One entry per CDR3 protein, called by TCRdb with MiXCR from the 5' RACE reads. The repertoire includes about 320,000 distinct CDR3 sequences, over 3.5% of them detected once, and just under 20% sits in the top ten. V was pared by 5 bases and J by 14 bases, with 13 bases of the junction left unmatched. Germline V gene data show CDR1 as GTSNPN and CDR2 as SVGIG (reference sequence). The CDR3 spans 12 residues. The material was PBMCs, obtained 15 days after the yellow fever booster vaccination. The chain is built from TRBV30 and TRBJ2-3; TRBD2 matches at 7 bases. This clonotype originated in a man aged 18-30 years who received the YFV17D yellow fever vaccine. The CDR3 region has the DNA TGTGCCTGGGAGAGGGCCGCGGGGGTATTGTATTTT. It codes for CAWERAAGVLYF.